The 21 T cell receptor beta chains given below trace back to one sample, sequenced in a study of blood T cell repertoires in COVID-19. The table came from immunoSEQ multiplex PCR; TCRdb's copy has only in-frame clones and leaves some out. Seen here are approximately 200,000 clones, 85% to 90% observed once, and the top ten hold approximately 6%. The sample consisted of peripheral blood. These receptors all stem from a man in his sixties who had recovered from COVID-19.

The chain recombines TRBV10-3 with TRBJ1-1, with a possible D match to TRBD1 (6 bases). The CDR3 has 15 residues. V was clipped by 4 bases and J by 3 bases, with 15 bases between them. The V gene's germline CDR1 is ENHRY and CDR2 SYGVKD. The CDR3 loop is CAISVGGGRDTEAFF. CDR3 DNA sequence: TGTGCCATCAGTGTTGGGGGCGGCCGGGACACTGAAGCTTTCTTT.

This clone was seen just once. This chain joins TRBV29-1 and TRBJ2-4; maybe TRBD1 (6 bases). The CDR3 covers 11 residues. V dropped 4 bases and J dropped 7 bases, with 8 bases sitting between them. Germline values: CDR1 SQVTM, CDR2 ANQGSEA. Written as DNA, the CDR3 is TGCAGCGTTGTCACAGGGAACATTCAGTACTTC. Translated: CSVVTGNIQYF.

V gene TRBV7-3 combines with J gene TRBJ2-2, with D perhaps matching TRBD1 (5 bases). Germline V gene data show CDR1 as SGHTA and CDR2 as FQGTGA. The CDR3 has 15 residues. Trimming shortened V by 5 bases and J by 5 bases, and 15 bases separated the two germline ends. DNA of the CDR3: TGTGCCAGCAGCGCGACAGTGATGGTTACCGGGGAGCTGTTTTTT. The encoded protein is CASSATVMVTGELFF.

The V call is TRBV19, the J call TRBJ1-2; the match to TRBD1 covers 8 bases. The J segment lost 6 bases and the V segment lost 4 bases, leaving 13 bases of the junction unmatched. The CDR3 is 16 amino acids. Per germline, CDR1 LNHDA and CDR2 SQIVND (reference sequence). CDR3 DNA sequence: TGTGCCAGTAGTACCGGACAGGGCTTGGTAATGGATGGCTACACCTTC. It yields the protein CASSTGQGLVMDGYTF. Variable domain in full (rest from reference TRBV19 and TRBJ1-2): DGGITQSPKYLFRKEGQNVTLSCEQNLNHDAMYWYRQDPGQGLRLIYYSQIVNDFQKGDIAEGYSVSREKKESFPLTVTSAQKNPTAFYLCASSTGQGLVMDGYTFGSGTRLTVV.

This chain connects TRBV5-4 to TRBJ2-5, with 12 bases matching TRBD2. This CDR3 region has 14 residues. CDR1 and CDR2 from the germline V gene are SGHNT and YYREEE (reference sequence). Trimming removed 5 bases from V and 5 bases from J; junction bases left unmatched: 4. CDR3 nucleotide sequence: TGTGCCAGCAGTTCGACTAGCGGGAGTGAGACCCAGTACTTC. Its protein product is CASSSTSGSETQYF.

The chain uses TRBV7-9 and TRBJ2-1, with D unresolved. Germline values: CDR1 SEHNR, CDR2 FQNEAQ (reference sequence). The CDR3 covers 14 residues. Deletions cut 3 bases from V and 7 bases from J, with 13 bases between. CDR3 amino acids: CASSFPRHGNEQFF. As DNA, the CDR3 is TGTGCCAGCAGCTTCCCCCGCCACGGGAATGAGCAGTTCTTC.

The CDR3 here is CASSQGRRGTEAFF. CDR3 nucleotide sequence: TGCGCCAGCAGCCAAGGGAGGCGAGGCACTGAAGCTTTCTTT. The chain links TRBV4-1 to TRBJ1-1, with D hard to call. V lost 1 base, J lost 4 bases, and 10 bases lay in between. CDR1 is MGHRA, CDR2 YSYEKL, per germline. The CDR3 is 14 amino acids.

This sequence joins TRBV27 and TRBJ1-1; D remains ambiguous. V lost 3 bases and J lost 6, with 11 bases in between. The CDR3 totals 13 residues. The germline CDR1 and CDR2 sequences are MNHEY and SMNVEV (reference sequence). This CDR3 is CASSFQGSAEAFF. In DNA form, the CDR3 reads TGTGCCAGCAGTTTTCAAGGAAGCGCTGAAGCTTTCTTT.

The chain recombines TRBV27 with TRBJ2-3; 12 nucleotides align to TRBD2. V dropped 5 bases and J dropped 3; count of bases not matched to a gene: 3. The V gene's germline CDR1 is MNHEY and CDR2 SMNVEV (reference sequence). This CDR3 region has 15 residues. CDR3 sequence reads: CASSLAGGGTDTQYF. CDR3 coding DNA: TGTGCCAGCAGTCTAGCGGGAGGGGGGACAGATACGCAGTATTTT.

The V and J genes are TRBV6-6 and TRBJ2-3; TRBD2 is a possible D gene (6 bases). The CDR3 length is 15 residues. Germline V gene lookup returns CDR1 MNHNY and CDR2 SVGAGI (reference sequence). V lost 7 bases, J lost 0 bases, and 14 bases lay in between. The CDR3 loop is CASISREYSTDTQYF. The CDR3 coding sequence is TGTGCCAGCATCTCTCGGGAGTATAGCACAGATACGCAGTATTTT.

The chain employs TRBV5-4 and TRBJ2-1; 9 bases match TRBD2. The V segment lost 0 bases and the J segment 7 bases; nucleotides outside the gene matches: 8. Per germline, CDR1 SGHNT and CDR2 YYREEE (reference sequence). The CDR3 has 16 residues. In nucleotides, the CDR3 is TGTGCCAGCAGCTTGGCCTGGTCTAGCGGGAAAAATGAGCAGTTCTTC. This translates into CASSLAWSSGKNEQFF. Based on the CDR3 plus reference TRBV5-4 and TRBJ2-1, the full variable domain is ETGVTQSPTHLIKTRGQQVTLRCSSQSGHNTVSWYQQALGQGPQFIFQYYREEENGRGNFPPRFSGLQFPNYSSELNVNALELDDSALYLCASSLAWSSGKNEQFFGPGTRLTVL.

This rearrangement joins TRBV4-1 to TRBJ2-1, with 8 bases identical to TRBD2. V gave up 8 bases and J gave up 8 bases; unmatched junction bases: 11. CDR1 is MGHRA, CDR2 YSYEKL, per germline. CDR3 length: 14 amino acids. CDR3 in amino acids: CASLREREWYEQFF. The DNA of the CDR3 is TGCGCCAGCCTGCGGGAGCGGGAGTGGTATGAGCAGTTCTTC.

The V call is TRBV5-8, the J call TRBJ2-2; TRBD2 matches 16 bases. This CDR3 region has 16 residues. The V segment lost 4 bases and the J segment 6 bases; nucleotides outside the gene matches: 3. Per the germline V gene, CDR1 is SGHTS and CDR2 is YDEGEE. CDR3 loop: CASSVGTSGRAGELFF. The CDR3 nucleotides are TGTGCCAGCAGCGTCGGGACTAGCGGGAGGGCCGGGGAGCTGTTTTTT.

The chain uses TRBV5-1 and TRBJ2-2; possibly TRBD2 for D (5 bases). The CDR3 has 14 amino acids. Germline V gene data show CDR1 as SGHRS and CDR2 as YFSETQ. V lost 4 bases to trimming and J lost 5 bases, with 12 bases between them. The CDR3 nucleotides read TGCGCCAGCAGCGTCATCGGGGATACCGGGGAGCTGTTTTTT. Amino acid sequence: CASSVIGDTGELFF. Full variable domain (remainder filled in from reference TRBV5-1 and TRBJ2-2): KAGVTQTPRYLIKTRGQQVTLSCSPISGHRSVSWYQQTPGQGLQFLFEYFSETQRNKGNFPGRFSGRQFSNSRSEMNVSTLELGDSALYLCASSVIGDTGELFFGEGSRLTVL.

The chain is built from TRBV6-6 and TRBJ2-7, with D perhaps matching TRBD2 (5 bases). CDR1 MNHNY and CDR2 SVGAGI come from the germline V gene (reference sequence). Trimming left V 8 bases short and J 6 bases short, with 20 bases between. CDR3 length equals 14 residues. The CDR3 region is CASGSSEPGVEQYF. In nucleotides, the CDR3 is TGTGCCAGCGGCTCTTCGGAGCCCGGGGTCGAGCAGTACTTC.

The V gene is TRBV19, the J gene TRBJ1-1; no definite D call. Germline V gene sequence: CDR1 LNHDA, CDR2 SQIVND (reference sequence). V dropped 9 bases and J dropped 3 bases, with 20 bases sitting between them. The CDR3 is 15 amino acids. In DNA form, the CDR3 reads TGTGCCAGCCTCCGGGAGATGGGTTGGGACACTGAAGCTTTCTTT. Protein product: CASLREMGWDTEAFF.

The chain is built from TRBV5-1 and TRBJ1-2, with D tentatively TRBD1 (5 bases). Germline CDR1 is SGHRS and CDR2 is YFSETQ. V lost 4 bases, J lost 7 bases, and 20 bases lay in between. This CDR3 contains 15 residues. CDR3 sequence (DNA): TGCGCCAGCAGCCCCGGACTCCGGGGGTTCGGTGGCTACACCTTC. Translation gives CASSPGLRGFGGYTF.

This chain connects TRBV7-2 to TRBJ2-1, with TRBD2 matching 12 bases. Germline-derived CDR1 and CDR2 are SGHTA and FQGNSA. CDR3 length: 15 amino acids. The V segment lost 2 bases and the J segment 8 bases; nucleotides outside the gene matches: 4. Here the CDR3 reads CASSLLLAGGDEQFF. DNA of the CDR3: TGTGCCAGCAGCTTACTACTAGCGGGGGGAGATGAGCAGTTCTTC.

The chain has TRBV20-1 and TRBJ1-5, with D hard to call. With 3 bases removed from V and 4 bases from J, the gap between germline ends came to 13 bases. Germline V CDR1 and CDR2: DFQATT, SNEGSKA (reference sequence). The CDR3 sequence is 14 residues long. For the CDR3, the DNA is TGCAGTGCTAGTAACTCGAATGCGAATCAGCCCCAGCATTTT. It translates to CSASNSNANQPQHF.

This chain connects TRBV15 to TRBJ1-2; D is uncertain. CDR3 length equals 12 residues. CDR1 and CDR2 (germline): LNHNV, YYDKDF (reference sequence). Trimming removed 8 bases at V and 2 bases at J, with 9 bases between. DNA for the CDR3: TGTGCCACCCGGACTCACAACTATGGCTACACCTTC. This sequence encodes CATRTHNYGYTF.

This chain links TRBV11-3 with TRBJ2-1; the D is unclear. This CDR3 spans 12 amino acids. CDR1 is SGHNT and CDR2 is YENEEA in the germline V gene. The V end lost 3 bases, the J end lost 9 bases, and 9 bases lay between the germline ends. The CDR3 nucleotides read TGTGCCAGCAGCTTTGTGGTCGGTGAGCAGTTCTTC. Translated, it gives CASSFVVGEQFF.